This TCR beta chain is from a study of blood T cell repertoires in COVID-19. Background on the study: Italy, Spain and the United States were the sources of the convalescent and acute COVID-19 samples. Nucleic acid was either cDNA or gDNA, and it came from T cells, B-cell-depleted T cells, or PBMCs.

Trimming pared 0 bases from V and 1 base from J, leaving 16 bases between. The CDR3 has 17 amino acids. CDR1 is SGHRS and CDR2 is YFSETQ in the germline V gene. Original processing notes: How many nucleated cells were present was estimated from reference gene primer amplification. Clones were read by immunoSEQ multiplex PCR, and TCRdb kept only the in-frame ones, dropping some. The V and J calls and clone size were taken over from that table, and D and trimming were inferred from the DNA. This table has hundreds of thousands of clones, roughly 85% appearing once. Sequenced sample: peripheral blood. This chain joins TRBV5-1 and TRBJ1-1; D call uncertain. This clonotype was sampled from a man aged 45-65 years with active or convalescent COVID-19. The CDR3 DNA sequence: TGCGCCAGCAGCTTGGGGGAGGGAGGACTAAGGAACACTGAAGCTTTCTTT. This gives the protein CASSLGEGGLRNTEAFF.